The T cell receptor (beta chain) described here comes from a study of OX40 agonist ivuxolimab in advanced cancers. The overall study: A partial response was reached by three patients: one with hepatocellular carcinoma and two with cutaneous melanoma. General study points: CD4+ and CD8+ blood T cells expanded clonally by week 6 at 0.1 to 3.0 mg/kg.

Concerning this clone: Its target is unknown.

There are 15 residues in the CDR3. V shed 1 base and J shed 0 bases, with 9 bases lying between them. Germline V gene lookup returns CDR1 PRHDT and CDR2 FYEKMQ (reference sequence). Libraries were prepared by immunoSEQ multiplex PCR; TCRdb keeps only in-frame clonotypes and omits some of them. The data show approximately 70,000 clones, with approximately 90% seen just once and about 5.5% held by the top ten. This clonotype originated in an adult with an advanced solid tumor such as melanoma, head and neck, liver or kidney cancer. The V and J genes are TRBV13 and TRBJ1-1; D uncertain. The sample consisted of CD4+ or CD8+ T cells sorted from blood, taken in a trial of the OX40 agonist ivuxolimab. Here the CDR3 DNA reads TGTGCCAGCAGCTTAGCTGCAGTATTGAACACTGAAGCTTTCTTT. This gives the protein CASSLAAVLNTEAFF. The entire variable domain, with the rest obtained from reference TRBV13 and TRBJ1-1, is as follows: AAGVIQSPRHLIKEKRETATLKCYPIPRHDTVYWYQQGPGQDPQFLISFYEKMQSDKGSIPDRFSAQQFSDYHSELNMSSLELGDSALYFCASSLAAVLNTEAFFGQGTRLTVV.